The 10 T cell receptor beta chains below all came from one sample that was sequenced in a study of shared clonotypes between healthy human individuals. Sequencing was performed with immunoSEQ multiplex PCR; in TCRdb, only in-frame clones are kept and a portion is missing. The table has 950,000 to 1,100,000 clones, around 78% seen once. The source material was memory CD4+ T cells from PBMCs. Described subset: CD45RA-negative fraction. The receptors were sampled from a man younger than 35 in good health. Some clones in this sample may be carry-over from other donors' samples.

The chain recombines TRBV9 with TRBJ2-5; a possible D gene is TRBD2 (6 bases). The CDR3 is made up of 17 amino acids. The germline V and J ends were trimmed by 0 bases and 2 bases, with 17 bases remaining between them. In germline, CDR1 is SGDLS, CDR2 YYNGEE. In DNA form, the CDR3 reads TGTGCCAGCAGCGTAGGAGCGGCTAGCGATTTGCAAGAGACCCAGTACTTC. It codes for CASSVGAASDLQETQYF.

DNA for the CDR3: TGCGCCAGCAGCTTCCTAGCCCCAAGCACAGATACGCAGTATTTT. Its translation: CASSFLAPSTDTQYF. The chain carries TRBV5-1 and TRBJ2-3; tentatively, D is TRBD2 (5 bases). The germline CDR1 and CDR2 sequences are SGHRS and YFSETQ. V was pared by 2 bases and J by 0 bases, with 10 bases between. This CDR3 is built from 15 residues.

This chain uses TRBV5-3 with TRBJ1-3; no definite D call. TRBV5-3 qualifies as an ORF whose function is uncertain. Trimming left V 0 bases short and J 4 bases short, with 17 bases between. The CDR3 sequence is 17 residues long. The CDR3 nucleotides read TGTGCCAGAAGCTTGGATAGAGCTGGGGAAGGAGGAAACACCATATATTTT. Translation gives CARSLDRAGEGGNTIYF.

A note on this clone: Other DNA sequences from this sample encode an identical CDR3 as well. CDR3 sequence: CASSSGQSSYEQYF. The CDR3 DNA is TGTGCCAGCAGTTCAGGGCAGAGCTCCTACGAGCAGTACTTC. The V and J genes are TRBV28 and TRBJ2-7; tentatively, D is TRBD1 (5 bases). V gave up 4 bases and J gave up 0 bases, with 10 bases separating them. This CDR3 is built from 14 residues. Per germline, CDR1 MDHEN and CDR2 SYDVKM.

As to this clone: Additional DNA sequences in this sample encode the identical CDR3. This chain uses TRBV5-1 with TRBJ2-1, with TRBD2 matching over 7 bases. Germline CDR1 SGHRS, CDR2 YFSETQ. The CDR3 length is 15 residues. V lost 0 bases and J lost 3; bases outside the gene matches: 3. CDR3 nucleotides: TGCGCCAGCAGCTTGGTAGCTAGCGGCTACAATGAGCAGTTCTTC. Translated: CASSLVASGYNEQFF.

A word on this clone: The sample holds other DNA sequences that translate to the same CDR3. This rearrangement joins TRBV2 to TRBJ1-2; D possibly corresponds to TRBD1 (6 bases). Germline V gives CDR1 SNHLY, CDR2 FYNNEI. The CDR3 has 14 amino acids. Trimming cost V 4 bases and J 0 bases, with 9 bases left between them. CDR3 nucleotide sequence: TGTGCCAGCAGTGCACAGGGCCCTAACTATGGCTACACCTTC. Amino acid sequence: CASSAQGPNYGYTF.

For this clone: This sample also contains other DNA sequences that code for the same CDR3. The rearrangement links TRBV5-6 to TRBJ2-1; D uncertain. Germline CDR1 is SGHDT and CDR2 is YYEEEE. Trimming removed 1 base from V and 0 bases from J, with 2 bases in between. This CDR3 is built from 13 residues. The DNA for the CDR3 is TGTGCCAGCAGCTTGTACTCCTACAATGAGCAGTTCTTC. Translated: CASSLYSYNEQFF.

The gene calls are TRBV6-1 and TRBJ2-2, with D possibly being TRBD2 (5 bases). The CDR3 length is 14 residues. The germline CDR1 and CDR2 sequences are MNHNS and SASEGT. Trimming took 4 bases from V and 1 from J, leaving 7 bases between them. This CDR3 is CASSVAGNTGELFF. CDR3 nucleotide sequence: TGTGCCAGCAGTGTGGCGGGGAACACCGGGGAGCTGTTTTTT.

The rearrangement joins TRBV7-3 to TRBJ2-1; TRBD2 agrees at 12 bases. CDR1 SGHTA and CDR2 FQGTGA come from the germline V gene. V lost 5 bases, J lost 7 bases, and 12 bases stayed unmatched. The CDR3 consists of 17 residues. In DNA form, the CDR3 reads TGTGCCAGCAGCCCCGGGCCTTGGACTAGCGGGGAGAATGAGCAGTTCTTC. Translating it yields CASSPGPWTSGENEQFF.

V gene TRBV5-8 combines with J gene TRBJ1-5; possibly TRBD1 for D (6 bases). Trimming cost V 4 bases and J 1 base, with 9 bases left between them. The CDR3 is 14 amino acids. The germline V gene encodes CDR1 SGHTS and CDR2 YDEGEE. The CDR3 is CASSRDRSNQPQHF. The CDR3 coding sequence is TGTGCCAGCAGCCGTGACAGGAGCAATCAGCCCCAGCATTTT.